The clone carrying this T cell receptor beta chain appeared a single time. Sequencing used cDNA as its template, made by extracting RNA and reverse transcribing it. Method: immunoSEQ multiplex PCR; TCRdb's copy keeps in-frame clones and lacks some. The table shows approximately 210,000 clones, with approximately 65% occurring only once. Treatment defined: oral pan-JAK inhibitor, 5-10 mg twice daily. CDR3 size: 15 residues. The V gene's germline CDR1 is SGHTA and CDR2 FQGTGA. J gave up 2 bases and V 5 bases, and 7 bases lay outside the gene matches. These data belong to a study of CD8+ T cells in alopecia areata.

The sequence came from a human donor with alopecia areata. The J gene is TRBJ2-3, the V gene TRBV7-3; 7 nucleotides align to TRBD2. Sequences were derived from CD4+ T cells sorted from blood, sampled between weeks 43 and 45, from a patient treated with tofacitinib. CDR3 coding DNA: TGTGCCAGCAGCCGGGCTAGCGGACCCACAGATACGCAGTATTTT. The encoded protein is CASSRASGPTDTQYF.